This T cell receptor (beta chain) was identified during a study of control samples from healthy donors and cancer patients. In its sample, this clone was seen once. This CDR3 is 15 amino acids long. Germline trimming cut 0 bases from V and 4 bases from J; bases unmatched to any gene: 0. Germline values: CDR1 LNHNV, CDR2 YYDKDF (reference sequence). TCRdb keeps only in-frame clones here, not all; method: immunoSEQ multiplex PCR. The data show roughly 100,000 clones, roughly 92% seen once. The TCR comes from a human donor in good health. The donor label of this sample is uncertain. The chain couples TRBV15 to TRBJ2-3; 11 nucleotides match TRBD2. The sequencing sample was made of blood. CDR3 sequence reads: CATSRDSGGADTQYF. The CDR3 nucleotides read TGTGCCACCAGCAGAGATAGCGGGGGGGCAGATACGCAGTATTTT.